The rows below give T cell receptor beta chains drawn from one sample of a study of PD-1 blockade in classical Hodgkin lymphoma. Using immunoSEQ multiplex PCR, the repertoire was profiled, and TCRdb retains in-frame clones only, with some absent. This table holds about 18,000 clones, around 75% found once. This sample comprised CD4+ T cells from blood, obtained before the fourth cycle of nivolumab. These receptors all come from a human donor with classical Hodgkin lymphoma. Each CDR3 is given without its conserved first and last residue. The order of the fields is J gene, clone size, V gene, CDR3 protein. A row's size may be missing; if present it is once, few, many or a size class.

TRBJ2-5,NA,TRBV5-4,ASSPRGQGGETQY
TRBJ1-1,NA,TRBV7-8,ASSLGTTIEAF
TRBJ1-1,NA,TRBV5-1,ASSSDTTTGVSTEAF
TRBJ1-2,NA,TRBV6-6,ASSKATGGGYT
TRBJ2-1,few,TRBV19,ASSMLNNEQF
TRBJ2-6,NA,TRBV19,ASSISGPHDSGANVLT
TRBJ1-4,NA,TRBV7-2,ASSLSTGGNEKLF
TRBJ1-5,NA,TRBV2,ASSVDQPQH
TRBJ2-2,few,TRBV5-4,ASSLGGTGELF
TRBJ1-4,NA,TRBV30,AWSADRDYNEKLF
TRBJ1-2,NA,TRBV19,ASRNTGTGQGRYGYT
TRBJ1-1,once,TRBV9,ASSFNMNTEAF
TRBJ1-1,few,TRBV6-5,ASSYGQGNTEAF
TRBJ1-2,few,TRBV5-1,ASSPENRGSHGYT
TRBJ1-1,once,TRBV30,AWSENRETF
TRBJ1-1,NA,TRBV18,ASSPPRGQVNTEAF
TRBJ2-7,few,TRBV19,ASTRTGSYEQY
TRBJ2-7,NA,TRBV4-3,ASSAAWGTSGTSGEQY
TRBJ2-1,NA,TRBV29-1,SVDTSGMYNEQF
TRBJ2-1,NA,TRBV14,ASSRQRGRAQF
TRBJ1-5,NA,TRBV6-5,ASSFRRNNQPQH
TRBJ1-1,NA,TRBV6-5,ASTKTGGTEAF
TRBJ1-6,NA,TRBV18,ASSPNGPSYNSPLH
TRBJ2-7,NA,TRBV6-6,ASIKRDSLSYEQY
TRBJ1-3,few,TRBV6-1,ASSETSGNTIY
TRBJ2-1,once,TRBV7-9,ASSLEGGNEQF
TRBJ1-5,few,TRBV19,ASSIIRSVFNQPQH
TRBJ1-2,NA,TRBV29-1,SVTQGYQGYT
TRBJ2-3,NA,TRBV6-1,ASSEVALAASTDTQY
TRBJ2-5,NA,TRBV9,ASSPEMVEETQY
TRBJ1-6,NA,TRBV14,ASSQIQENSPLH
TRBJ2-7,NA,TRBV6-1,ASSETLPAASSYEQY
TRBJ1-3,NA,TRBV18,ASSPPNLGTGNTIY
TRBJ2-5,NA,TRBV7-6,ASSRLPPAAETQY
TRBJ1-2,NA,TRBV7-6,ASSSTVNYGYT
TRBJ2-3,once,TRBV10-1,ASSESMGSTDTQY
TRBJ2-7,NA,TRBV2,ASGVGQGSYEQY
TRBJ1-6,NA,TRBV4-3,ASSQDGPGTGSPLH
TRBJ2-1,NA,TRBV7-6,ASSLVPGIYNEQF
TRBJ2-5,NA,TRBV6-6,ASRPGLEETQY
TRBJ2-7,NA,TRBV7-5,ARSLGLLTYEQY
TRBJ2-5,NA,TRBV28,ASSPWVAGEETQY
TRBJ1-5,NA,TRBV29-1,SVRGREGQPQH
TRBJ2-5,once,TRBV19,ASRIQGQETQY